This is a list of T cell receptor beta chains from one sample in a study of cytomegalovirus exposure and HLA in healthy donors. The repertoire was sequenced with immunoSEQ multiplex PCR; TCRdb's copy has only in-frame clones and lacks some. The sample has 110,000 or so clones; roughly 13% are singletons. Specimen: PBMCs. These receptors came from a man between 40 and 49 years old in good health and CMV-seropositive. The CDR3 runs from the conserved cysteine through the conserved F or W. The order of the fields is V gene, J gene, D gene, clone size, CDR3 DNA, CDR3 protein. The D gene is left open where the match is weak. Only part of the rows carry a size: once, few, many, or a class if the clone is expanded.

v_gene: TRBV28; j_gene: TRBJ1-1; d_gene: TRBD1; abundance: -; CDR3nt: TGTGCCAGCAGTTTCCGCCTGGACAGGGAAGCTTTCTTT; CDR3aa: CASSFRLDREAFF
v_gene: TRBV28; j_gene: TRBJ1-2; d_gene: -; abundance: few; CDR3nt: TGTGCCAGCAGTCGACAATATGGCTACACCTTC; CDR3aa: CASSRQYGYTF
v_gene: TRBV10-3; j_gene: TRBJ2-2; d_gene: TRBD2; abundance: once; CDR3nt: TGCGCCAGCAGTGAGTCTGGGCAGGGAGGGACCGGGGAGCTGTTTTTT; CDR3aa: CASSESGQGGTGELFF
v_gene: TRBV9; j_gene: TRBJ2-3; d_gene: TRBD1; abundance: -; CDR3nt: TGTGCCAGCAGCGTGGGACAGGGACTTGGTAGTACAGATACGCAGTATTTT; CDR3aa: CASSVGQGLGSTDTQYF
v_gene: TRBV5-1; j_gene: TRBJ2-1; d_gene: -; abundance: -; CDR3nt: TGCGCCAGCAGCTTGGAGAGCACACAGGTTTCAGCGCCCAATGAGCAGTTCTTC; CDR3aa: CASSLESTQVSAPNEQFF
v_gene: TRBV10-2; j_gene: TRBJ2-3; d_gene: TRBD1; abundance: -; CDR3nt: TGCGCCAGCAGAGACAGGGCTATCACAGATACGCAGTATTTT; CDR3aa: CASRDRAITDTQYF
v_gene: TRBV7-7; j_gene: TRBJ2-1; d_gene: TRBD2; abundance: few; CDR3nt: TGTGCTAGCAGCTTGGCTAGCGGAGCCTCCTACAATGAGCAGTTCTTC; CDR3aa: CASSLASGASYNEQFF
v_gene: TRBV5-8; j_gene: TRBJ2-7; d_gene: -; abundance: few; CDR3nt: TGTGCCTCTTCCGGGGGGCTCCTCTACGAGCAGTACTTC; CDR3aa: CASSGGLLYEQYF
v_gene: TRBV6-1; j_gene: TRBJ2-2; d_gene: TRBD2; abundance: few; CDR3nt: TGTGCCAGCAGTGAACTAGCGGGAGTTAACACCGGGGAGCTGTTTTTT; CDR3aa: CASSELAGVNTGELFF
v_gene: TRBV27; j_gene: TRBJ1-5; d_gene: -; abundance: -; CDR3nt: TGTGCCAGCAGTTTGGGGGCAGTTAGCAATCAGCCCCAGCATTTT; CDR3aa: CASSLGAVSNQPQHF
v_gene: TRBV6-6; j_gene: TRBJ1-5; d_gene: -; abundance: few; CDR3nt: TGTGCCAGCAGTTACTCGATGATACACAATCAGCCCCAGCATTTT; CDR3aa: CASSYSMIHNQPQHF
v_gene: TRBV10-3; j_gene: TRBJ2-2; d_gene: TRBD2; abundance: few; CDR3nt: TGTGCCATCGGACTAGCGGGGAACACCGGGGAGCTGTTTTTT; CDR3aa: CAIGLAGNTGELFF
v_gene: TRBV6-6; j_gene: TRBJ1-1; d_gene: -; abundance: few; CDR3nt: TGTGCCAGCAGTTACTCGCGTAGAGTGAACACTGAAGCTTTCTTT; CDR3aa: CASSYSRRVNTEAFF
v_gene: TRBV10-2; j_gene: TRBJ2-7; d_gene: TRBD2; abundance: -; CDR3nt: TGCGCCAGCAGTGAAGGACTAGCAGTCTACGAGCAGTACTTC; CDR3aa: CASSEGLAVYEQYF
v_gene: TRBV12-5; j_gene: TRBJ2-1; d_gene: TRBD1; abundance: few; CDR3nt: TGTGCTAGTGAGCCGGGACAGGCTCCCAGGAGCTCCTACAATGAGCAGTTCTTC; CDR3aa: CASEPGQAPRSSYNEQFF
v_gene: TRBV19; j_gene: TRBJ1-1; d_gene: -; abundance: -; CDR3nt: TGTGCCAGTAGTATTACAGGGATCGTGGGTAACACTGAAGCTTTCTTT; CDR3aa: CASSITGIVGNTEAFF
v_gene: TRBV30; j_gene: TRBJ1-3; d_gene: -; abundance: -; CDR3nt: TGTGCCTGGAGTGTAAGGCTGCAGGGATCTGGAAACACCATATATTTT; CDR3aa: CAWSVRLQGSGNTIYF
v_gene: TRBV5-4; j_gene: TRBJ2-2; d_gene: -; abundance: once; CDR3nt: TGTGCCAGCAGTGGGAGTCAAACCGGGGAGCTGTTTTTT; CDR3aa: CASSGSQTGELFF